Detailed here is one T cell receptor (beta chain). Its antigen target is currently unknown. Qualities for individual bases were not recorded, and no much larger clone is one base off. The library was generated by the immunoSEQ multiplex PCR assay. For most patients, genomic DNA was subjected to high-throughput TCR-beta CDR3 sequencing by Adaptive Biotechnologies. In the paper's pipeline: Adaptive's ImmunoSEQ software was the source of the TCR sequencing data for roughly 19 patients, while three other patients were processed with MiXCR and VDJtools. CDR3 nucleotide sequences shared by donor and recipient were removed because the origin of these sequences could not be assigned. To count as alloreactive, a clone needed at least 2-fold expansion over unstimulated cells and a minimum CFSE-low frequency of 0.002% (template counts) or 0.001% (read counts). A clone was considered mappable if detected in the sequenced pre-transplant spleen, lymph node, or MLR CFSE-low populations of the donor or recipient. The cumulative frequency of alloreactive clones was calculated as a percentage of all sequences, weighted by copy number. What TCRdb holds here is the immuneACCESS table cut down to in-frame rearrangements. Part of the clones is not present; checked against another copy, under half of the missing clones reflect an unresolved V gene, and the others are unexplained. V and J calls plus clone size are reproduced from that table; the DNA served to infer D and trimming. Recorded for this sample are 35,000 to 50,000 clones; approximately 94% of them occurred a single time. About 1.4% of the sample goes to the ten largest clones.

Blood samples were collected up to 4 times in the first month after transplant and then at least monthly when available. This entry belongs to a study of graft-versus-host responses after intestinal transplantation (dated by TCRdb to about 2021). About the full investigation: Recipients received multivisceral, liver-intestinal, or isolated intestinal transplants. Anti-thymocyte globulin induction was given to all recipients, followed by maintenance tacrolimus and steroids for around three years. After intestinal transplantation, graft-versus-host and host-versus-graft alloreactive T cell clones were followed in the graft, circulation and bone marrow using bulk TCR-beta CDR3 sequencing. The cohort enrolled roughly 25 intestinal transplant recipients including one retransplant, and 3 patients lacking pretransplant specimens were excluded. Rather than going through the commercial service, samples from a few later patients were sequenced in-house on an Illumina MiSeq and processed with MiXCR. A peak of at least 4% donor T cells among recipient peripheral blood mononuclear cells was the definition used for donor T cell macrochimerism. Alloreactive clones were identified by sequencing pre-transplant mixed lymphocyte reaction products and comparing these products with unstimulated pre-transplant donor and recipient T cells.

V is cut by 0 bases and J by 5 bases, and the space between the germline ends is 6 bases. Reading from cysteine to phenylalanine, the CDR3 counts 13 amino acids. The DNA shown is the 39-base CDR3, in frame from base 1. The germline V gene supplies CDR1 SGHDN and CDR2 FVKESK. What the authors observed across the whole study: Early after transplant, peak levels of circulating GvH clones were found to be associated with declines in HvG clones. The relatively low number and heterogeneity of intestinal transplant patients limited the conclusions. GvH clones turned up in recipient bone marrow, with some appearing earlier in ileal mucosa or blood, a pattern consistent with an intestinal mucosal origin. In patients with donor T cell macrochimerism, the allografts had high GvH to HvG T cell clonal ratios.

The chain is assembled from TRBV14 and TRBJ2-3, with the D gene uncertain. The TCR originated in a human patient who received an intestinal transplant, so some T cells may come from the graft donor. The source was PBMCs, collected about 11 months after intestinal transplant. The DNA is as follows: TGTGCCAGCAGCCAAGACCGCGGAGATACGCAGTATTTT. Its protein product is CASSQDRGDTQYF.